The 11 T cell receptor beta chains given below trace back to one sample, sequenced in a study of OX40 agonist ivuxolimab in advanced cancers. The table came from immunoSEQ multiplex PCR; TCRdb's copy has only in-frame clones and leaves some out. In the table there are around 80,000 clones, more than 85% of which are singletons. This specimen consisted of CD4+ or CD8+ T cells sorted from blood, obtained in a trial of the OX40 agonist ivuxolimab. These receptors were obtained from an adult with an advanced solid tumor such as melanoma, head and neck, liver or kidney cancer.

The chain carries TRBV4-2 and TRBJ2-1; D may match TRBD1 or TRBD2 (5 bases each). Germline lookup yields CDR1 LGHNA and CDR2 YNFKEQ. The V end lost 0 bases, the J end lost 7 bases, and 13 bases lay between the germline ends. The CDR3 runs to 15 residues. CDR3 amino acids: CASSQDHGAWNEQFF. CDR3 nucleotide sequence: TGTGCCAGCAGCCAAGATCACGGGGCGTGGAATGAGCAGTTCTTC.

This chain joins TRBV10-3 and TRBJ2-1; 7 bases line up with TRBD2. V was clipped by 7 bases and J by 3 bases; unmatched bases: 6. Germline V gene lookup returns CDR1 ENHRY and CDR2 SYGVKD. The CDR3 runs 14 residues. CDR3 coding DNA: TGTGCCATCATGGGGCGGGGGATCTACAATGAGCAGTTCTTC. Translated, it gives CAIMGRGIYNEQFF.

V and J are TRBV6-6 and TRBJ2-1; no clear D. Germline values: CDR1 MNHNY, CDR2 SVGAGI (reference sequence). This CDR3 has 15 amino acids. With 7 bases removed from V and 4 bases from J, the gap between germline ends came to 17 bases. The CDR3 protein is CASMGSAPSYNEQFF. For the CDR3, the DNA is TGTGCCAGCATGGGCTCCGCCCCATCATACAATGAGCAGTTCTTC.

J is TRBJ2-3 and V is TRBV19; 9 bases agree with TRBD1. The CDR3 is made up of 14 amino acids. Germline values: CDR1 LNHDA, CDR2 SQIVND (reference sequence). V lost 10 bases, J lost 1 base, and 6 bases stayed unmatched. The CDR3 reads CATSTGGGTDTQYF. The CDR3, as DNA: TGTGCCACCTCAACAGGGGGCGGCACAGATACGCAGTATTTT.

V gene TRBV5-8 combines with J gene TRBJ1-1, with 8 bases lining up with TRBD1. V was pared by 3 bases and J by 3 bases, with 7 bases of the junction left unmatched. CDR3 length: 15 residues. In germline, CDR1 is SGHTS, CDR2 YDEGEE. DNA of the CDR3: TGTGCCAGCAGCTCAGGGGGCTTCCGGGACACTGAAGCTTTCTTT. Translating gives CASSSGGFRDTEAFF.

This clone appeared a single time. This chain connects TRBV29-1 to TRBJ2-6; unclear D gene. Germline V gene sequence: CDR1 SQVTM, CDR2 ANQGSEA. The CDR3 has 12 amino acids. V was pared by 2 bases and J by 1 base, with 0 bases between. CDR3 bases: TGCAGCGTTGAATCTGGGGCCAACGTCCTGACTTTC. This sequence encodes CSVESGANVLTF. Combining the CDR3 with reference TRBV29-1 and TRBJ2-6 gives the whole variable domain SAVISQKPSRDICQRGTSLTIQCQVDSQVTMMFWYRQQPGQSLTLIATANQGSEATYESGFVIDKFPISRPNLTFSTLTVSNMSPEDSSIYLCSVESGANVLTFGAGSRLTVL.

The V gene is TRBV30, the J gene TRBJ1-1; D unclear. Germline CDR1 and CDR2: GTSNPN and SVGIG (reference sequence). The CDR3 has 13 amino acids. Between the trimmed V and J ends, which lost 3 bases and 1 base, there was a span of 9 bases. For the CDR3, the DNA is TGTGCCTGGAGACGGGCCTCGAACACTGAAGCTTTCTTT. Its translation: CAWRRASNTEAFF.

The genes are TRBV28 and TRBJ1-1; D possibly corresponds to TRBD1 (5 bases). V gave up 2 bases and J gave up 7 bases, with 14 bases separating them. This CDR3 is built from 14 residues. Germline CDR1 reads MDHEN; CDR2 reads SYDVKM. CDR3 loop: CASSLVRDSFEAFF. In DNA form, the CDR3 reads TGTGCCAGCAGTTTAGTCAGGGACTCCTTTGAAGCTTTCTTT. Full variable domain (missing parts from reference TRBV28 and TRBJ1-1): DVKVTQSSRYLVKRTGEKVFLECVQDMDHENMFWYRQDPGLGLRLIYFSYDVKMKEKGDIPEGYSVSREKKERFSLILESASTNQTSMYLCASSLVRDSFEAFFGQGTRLTVV.

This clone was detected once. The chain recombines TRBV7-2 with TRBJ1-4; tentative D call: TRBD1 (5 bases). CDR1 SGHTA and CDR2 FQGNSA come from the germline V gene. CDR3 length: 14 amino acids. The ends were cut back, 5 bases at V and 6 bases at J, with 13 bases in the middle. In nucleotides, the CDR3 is TGTGCCAGCAGCCTCAGGGTGGGGGATGAAAAACTGTTTTTT. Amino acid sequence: CASSLRVGDEKLFF.

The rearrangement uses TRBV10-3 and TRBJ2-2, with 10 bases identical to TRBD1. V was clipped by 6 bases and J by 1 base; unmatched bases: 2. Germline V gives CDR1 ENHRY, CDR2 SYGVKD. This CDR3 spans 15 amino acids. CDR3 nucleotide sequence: TGTGCCATCAGCCGGGACAGGGGGAACACCGGGGAGCTGTTTTTT. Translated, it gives CAISRDRGNTGELFF.

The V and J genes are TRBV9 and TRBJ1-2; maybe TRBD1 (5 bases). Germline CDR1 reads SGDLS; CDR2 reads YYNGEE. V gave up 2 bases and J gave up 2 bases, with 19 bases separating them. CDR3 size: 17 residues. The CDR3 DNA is TGTGCCAGCAGCGTGAGCCCCGGGGGTTTAGTCAACTATGGCTACACCTTC. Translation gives CASSVSPGGLVNYGYTF.